The 7 T cell receptor beta chains given below trace back to one sample, sequenced in a study of T-cell memory formation after mild COVID-19 (dated by TCRdb to the early 2020s). The library was obtained by 5' RACE. The listed sequencing device is Illumina NovaSeq 6000. The public reads were reprocessed in TCRdb via fastp at Q25 and MiXCR, keeping in-frame beta chains. When rows share a CDR3 protein, they turn into one entry using the most common DNA and genes. The sample has roughly 560,000 distinct CDR3 sequences on record, about 20% of them singletons. In total, the top ten clones hold around an eighth of the sample. Sequencing input: PBMCs or a T cell subset sorted from them (not recorded which). The receptors shown here come from an adult woman who had mild COVID-19 (a few samples of this study predate the infection). The sample titles of this study are shuffled in the database, so cell type and time point are left out; the donor was told from shared clones.

This clonotype occurred a few times. This sequence joins TRBV19 and TRBJ1-1; D remains ambiguous. The CDR3 is made up of 15 amino acids. Trimming removed 6 bases at V and 0 bases at J, with 14 bases between. In germline, CDR1 is LNHDA, CDR2 SQIVND (reference sequence). Written as DNA, the CDR3 is TGTGCCAGTAGCGTCTTTCCGGCGCTGAACACTGAAGCTTTCTTT. This sequence encodes CASSVFPALNTEAFF.

CDR3 sequence reads: CASSYRENYGYTF. CDR3 sequence (DNA): TGTGCCAGCAGCTACAGGGAGAACTATGGCTACACCTTC. The V call is TRBV7-9, the J call TRBJ1-2, with a weak D call TRBD1 (6 bases). This CDR3 is built from 13 residues. Per the germline V gene, CDR1 is SEHNR and CDR2 is FQNEAQ (reference sequence). V was pared by 4 bases and J by 2 bases, with 8 bases between.

The chain employs TRBV24-1 and TRBJ1-5, with a weak D call TRBD1 (5 bases). The V end was cut by 6 bases, the J end by 3 bases, with 8 bases between. Germline CDR1 reads KGHDR; CDR2 reads SFDVKD. This CDR3 is 13 amino acids long. CDR3 nucleotide sequence: TGTGCCACCAGTCAGGGAGTCAATCAGCCCCAGCATTTT. It translates to CATSQGVNQPQHF.

This clonotype was observed at least ten times. V gene TRBV5-6 combines with J gene TRBJ2-4; 9 nucleotides line up with TRBD1. This CDR3 has 15 residues. Germline V gene data show CDR1 as SGHDT and CDR2 as YYEEEE. With V trimmed by 4 bases and J by 1 base, 3 bases remained unmatched. The CDR3 protein is CASSPDRGAKNIQYF. The CDR3, as DNA: TGTGCCAGCAGCCCGGACAGGGGTGCCAAAAACATTCAGTACTTC. Combining the CDR3 with reference TRBV5-6 and TRBJ2-4 gives the whole variable domain DAGVTQSPTHLIKTRGQQVTLRCSPKSGHDTVSWYQQALGQGPQFIFQYYEEEERQRGNFPDRFSGHQFPNYSSELNVNALLLGDSALYLCASSPDRGAKNIQYFGAGTRLSVL.

This clonotype was found a few times. The chain carries TRBV6-1 and TRBJ2-7; tentative D call: TRBD1 (6 bases). The germline V and J ends were trimmed by 6 bases and 3 bases, with 21 bases remaining between them. CDR1 is MNHNS, CDR2 SASEGT, per germline. CDR3 length equals 16 residues. The CDR3 region is CASSVLDSKSLYEQYF. The CDR3 DNA follows: TGTGCCAGCAGCGTTCTGGACAGCAAGTCACTCTACGAGCAGTACTTC.

This clonotype has a count of ten or more. V gene TRBV7-2 combines with J gene TRBJ2-7; D possibly corresponds to TRBD1 (5 bases). The CDR3 contains 14 residues. Looked up from germline, CDR1 is SGHTA and CDR2 is FQGNSA. V was trimmed by 3 bases and J by 0 bases, leaving 9 bases between them. The CDR3: CASSFRGSSYEQYF. The CDR3 bases are TGTGCCAGCAGCTTTAGGGGCAGCTCCTACGAGCAGTACTTC.

The V gene is TRBV5-4, the J gene TRBJ2-1, with 8 bases identical to TRBD2. Germline CDR1 SGHNT, CDR2 YYREEE (reference sequence). V was pared by 4 bases and J by 5 bases, with 8 bases of the junction left unmatched. The CDR3 runs to 15 residues. For the CDR3, the DNA is TGTGCCAGCAGCCAACTACTAGCGGCACACAATGAGCAGTTCTTC. It encodes CASSQLLAAHNEQFF.